The 14 T cell receptor beta chains presented below share a single source sample, sequenced in a study of T cells after yellow fever vaccination. MiXCR was run by TCRdb on the 5' RACE reads, yielding one entry per CDR3 protein. Here the sample spans some 320,000 distinct CDR3 sequences, more than 8.5% being singletons. This specimen was PBMCs, taken on the day of the first yellow fever vaccination. These receptors were obtained from a man younger than 35 who received the YFV17D yellow fever vaccine.

CDR3 protein: CASSQTGFGFVWELFF. CDR3 coding DNA: TGTGCCAGTAGTCAGACAGGTTTTGGATTCGTCTGGGAGCTGTTTTTT. The chain recombines TRBV19 with TRBJ2-2; D is perhaps TRBD1 (6 bases). CDR3 size: 16 residues. Germline V gives CDR1 LNHDA, CDR2 SQIVND (reference sequence). V dropped 5 bases and J dropped 9 bases, with 22 bases sitting between them.

The table lists this clonotype with a few counts. The rearrangement joins TRBV3-1 to TRBJ1-5; possibly TRBD1 for D (5 bases). Germline lookup yields CDR1 LGHDT and CDR2 YNNKEL (reference sequence). There are 14 residues in the CDR3. V was trimmed by 2 bases and J by 6 bases, leaving 11 bases between them. The CDR3 coding sequence is TGTGCCAGCAGCCAACAAAGGGGAGGTCAGCCCCAGCATTTT. This gives the protein CASSQQRGGQPQHF.

This clonotype was observed a few times. V and J are TRBV5-1 and TRBJ2-2; 13 bases match TRBD2. Unmatched junction bases numbered 9, after V lost 3 bases and J lost 1 base. The CDR3 loop spans 19 amino acids. The germline V gene has CDR1 SGHRS and CDR2 YFSETQ. The CDR3 DNA reads as TGCGCCAGCAGCTCTAGGACTAGCGGGGGCCCCCTGAACACCGGGGAGCTGTTTTTT. Protein product: CASSSRTSGGPLNTGELFF.

This clonotype was detected only a few times. The chain combines TRBV12-3 or TRBV12-4 with TRBJ2-1; D is perhaps TRBD2 (5 bases). There are 11 residues in the CDR3. Trimming cost V 2 bases and J 10 bases, with 6 bases left between them. CDR3 residues: CASSLLAEQFF. The CDR3 DNA reads TGTGCCAGCAGTTTATTAGCGGAGCAGTTCTTC.

This clonotype was seen a handful of times. The V and J genes are TRBV19 and TRBJ2-1; 10 bases match TRBD2. CDR3 length equals 15 residues. Germline CDR1 and CDR2: LNHDA and SQIVND (reference sequence). The V gene end was trimmed by 2 bases and the J gene end by 6 bases; junction bases not matched to a gene: 4. The CDR3 nucleotides read TGTGCCAGTAGTATATTAGCGGGGGGCATCAATGAGCAGTTCTTC. It yields the protein CASSILAGGINEQFF.

The chain combines TRBV27 with TRBJ1-2, with D possibly being TRBD1 (5 bases). V lost 8 bases, J lost 6 bases, and 19 bases lay in between. The CDR3 has 14 residues. Germline values: CDR1 MNHEY, CDR2 SMNVEV (reference sequence). The CDR3 here is CASGGGIGIDGYTF. In DNA, the CDR3 is TGTGCCAGCGGGGGAGGGATTGGCATAGATGGCTACACCTTC.

In this sample, this clonotype turned up a few times. The DNA is omitted, as the CDR3 cannot be located on it reliably, and the CDR3 follows TCRdb's listing. The genes are TRBV12-3 or TRBV12-4 and TRBJ2-7; TRBD1, as called in the table, went unchecked against the DNA. The CDR3 extends over 22 residues, inclusive of both ends. The CDR3 sequence: CASSSRTALRAVLRAGHYEQYF.

In regard to this clonotype: One base away lies a much larger clone, so this may be a sequencing read error. The chain employs TRBV20-1 and TRBJ2-3; 7 positions match TRBD1. V trimming: 3 bases; J trimming: 9 bases; junction bases outside the gene matches: 15. Looked up from germline, CDR1 is DFQATT and CDR2 is SNEGSKA (reference sequence). This CDR3 is 15 amino acids long. CDR3 in DNA: TGCAGTGCTAGCGATCTGGAGACAGGGTCAGGGACGCAGTATTTT. Translating it yields CSASDLETGSGTQYF.

The CDR3 coding sequence is TGTGCCAGCAGTTATGGGGGCGGGGGGGCCGTTGAGCAGTTCTTC. This translates into CASSYGGGGAVEQFF. The V call is TRBV6-5, the J call TRBJ2-1, with TRBD2 matching 9 bases. This CDR3 comprises 15 residues. With V trimmed by 3 bases and J by 9 bases, 9 bases remained unmatched. CDR1 and CDR2 (germline): MNHEY, SVGAGI.

The chain has TRBV12-3 or TRBV12-4 and TRBJ1-2; TRBD1 might be the D (5 bases). With 7 bases removed from V and 8 bases from J, the gap between germline ends came to 14 bases. The length of the CDR3 is 12 residues. CDR3 residues: CASNFQGGGYTF. DNA of the CDR3: TGTGCCAGCAATTTCCAGGGAGGCGGCTACACCTTC.

This clonotype was detected a few times. The rearrangement links TRBV10-3 to TRBJ1-1; D is ambiguous. V was pared by 3 bases and J by 5 bases, with 10 bases between. The germline gives CDR1 ENHRY, CDR2 SYGVKD. The CDR3 length is 13 residues. The CDR3 region has the DNA TGTGCCATCAGTGATACTGGGGTGACTGAAGCTTTCTTT. This encodes CAISDTGVTEAFF.

This clonotype was seen a handful of times. The chain employs TRBV27 and TRBJ1-4; no clear D gene. The CDR3 is 15 residues long. Trimming removed 4 bases at V and 5 bases at J, with 14 bases between. Germline CDR1 is MNHEY and CDR2 is SMNVEV (reference sequence). The CDR3: CASSSSGIWNEKLFF. CDR3 bases: TGTGCCAGCAGTTCCTCAGGCATATGGAATGAAAAACTGTTTTTT. The full variable domain, in which reference TRBV27 and TRBJ1-4 provide the parts outside the CDR3, is EAQVTQNPRYLITVTGKKLTVTCSQNMNHEYMSWYRQDPGLGLRQIYYSMNVEVTDKGDVPEGYKVSRKEKRNFPLILESPSPNQTSLYFCASSSSGIWNEKLFFGSGTQLSVL.

The table lists this clonotype with a few counts. J is TRBJ1-3 and V is TRBV4-3, with D possibly matching TRBD1 (5 bases). The ends were cut back, 0 bases at V and 0 bases at J, with 15 bases in the middle. CDR3 length: 18 amino acids. CDR1 is LGHNA and CDR2 is YSLEER in the germline V gene. The DNA for the CDR3 is TGCGCCAGCAGCCAAGATTGGGGACGGAGCCTCTCTGGAAACACCATATATTTT. Translating it yields CASSQDWGRSLSGNTIYF.

This clonotype was recorded at least ten times. This rearrangement joins TRBV20-1 to TRBJ2-5; maybe TRBD2 (6 bases). CDR3 length: 15 amino acids. The V gene lost 3 bases and the J gene lost 5 bases, with 19 bases spanning the gap. The germline V gene encodes CDR1 DFQATT and CDR2 SNEGSKA (reference sequence). CDR3 in amino acids: CSARTSQTRGETQYF. DNA of the CDR3: TGCAGTGCTAGGACATCCCAGACCCGGGGGGAGACCCAGTACTTC.